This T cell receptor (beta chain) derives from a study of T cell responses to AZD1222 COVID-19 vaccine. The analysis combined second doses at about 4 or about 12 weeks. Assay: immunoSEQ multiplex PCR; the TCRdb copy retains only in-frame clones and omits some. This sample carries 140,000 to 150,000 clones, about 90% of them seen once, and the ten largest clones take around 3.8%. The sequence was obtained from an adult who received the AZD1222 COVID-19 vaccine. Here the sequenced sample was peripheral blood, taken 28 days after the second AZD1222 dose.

The CDR3 protein is CASSLGLAGERGQFF. The CDR3 DNA is TGCGCCAGCAGCTTGGGACTAGCGGGAGAACGTGGGCAGTTCTTC. The V gene is TRBV5-1, the J gene TRBJ2-1; 12 bases are a match to TRBD2. This CDR3 is built from 15 residues. CDR1 is SGHRS, CDR2 YFSETQ, per germline. The V gene end was trimmed by 0 bases and the J gene end by 12 bases; junction bases not matched to a gene: 7.